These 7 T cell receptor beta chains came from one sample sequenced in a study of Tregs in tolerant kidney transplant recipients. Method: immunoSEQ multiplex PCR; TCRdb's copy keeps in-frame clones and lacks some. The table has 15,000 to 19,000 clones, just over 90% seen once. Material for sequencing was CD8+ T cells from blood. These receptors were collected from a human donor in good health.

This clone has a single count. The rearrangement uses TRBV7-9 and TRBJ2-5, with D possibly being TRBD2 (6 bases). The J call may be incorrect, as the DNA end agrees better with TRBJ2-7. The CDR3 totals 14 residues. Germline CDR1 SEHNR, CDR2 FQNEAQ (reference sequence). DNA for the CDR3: TGTGCCAGCAGCTTCGGAGGGAGCTCCTACGAGCAGTACTTC. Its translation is CASSFGGSSYEQYF.

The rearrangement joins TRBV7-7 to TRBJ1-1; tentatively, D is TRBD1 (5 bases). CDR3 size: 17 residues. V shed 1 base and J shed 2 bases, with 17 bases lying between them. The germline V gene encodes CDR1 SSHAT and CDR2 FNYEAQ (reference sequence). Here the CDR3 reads CASSLELQTAYNTEAFF. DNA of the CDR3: TGTGCCAGCAGCTTAGAGCTCCAGACAGCTTATAACACTGAAGCTTTCTTT.

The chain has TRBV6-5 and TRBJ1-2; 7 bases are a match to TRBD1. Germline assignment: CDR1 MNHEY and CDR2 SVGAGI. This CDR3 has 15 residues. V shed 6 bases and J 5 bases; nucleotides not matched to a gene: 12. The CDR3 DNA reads TGTGCCAGCAGCCAGTTTACAGGGGCGCTTTATGGCTACACCTTC. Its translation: CASSQFTGALYGYTF.

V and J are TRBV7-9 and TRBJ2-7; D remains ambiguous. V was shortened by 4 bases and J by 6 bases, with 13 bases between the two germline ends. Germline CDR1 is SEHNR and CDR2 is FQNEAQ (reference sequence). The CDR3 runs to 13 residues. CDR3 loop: CASSSPISLEQYF. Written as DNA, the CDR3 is TGTGCCAGCAGCTCTCCAATCTCCCTCGAGCAGTACTTC.

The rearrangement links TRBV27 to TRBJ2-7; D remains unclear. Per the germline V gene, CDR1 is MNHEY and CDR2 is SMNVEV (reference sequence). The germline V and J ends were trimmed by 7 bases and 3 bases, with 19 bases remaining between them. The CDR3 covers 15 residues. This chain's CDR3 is CASNRGPPLYYEQYF. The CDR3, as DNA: TGTGCCAGCAACCGCGGCCCCCCTCTTTACTACGAGCAGTACTTC.

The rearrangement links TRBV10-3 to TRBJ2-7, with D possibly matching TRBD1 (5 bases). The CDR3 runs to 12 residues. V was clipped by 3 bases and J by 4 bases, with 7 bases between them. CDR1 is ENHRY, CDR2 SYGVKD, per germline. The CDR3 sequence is CAISEGDYEQYF. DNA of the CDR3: TGTGCCATCAGTGAAGGGGATTACGAGCAGTACTTC.

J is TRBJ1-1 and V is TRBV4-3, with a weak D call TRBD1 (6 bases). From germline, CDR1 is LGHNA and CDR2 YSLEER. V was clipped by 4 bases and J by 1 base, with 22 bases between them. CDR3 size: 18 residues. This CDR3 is CASSPTPGGGGSNTEAFF. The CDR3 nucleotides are TGCGCCAGCAGCCCCACACCCGGAGGGGGGGGCTCGAACACTGAAGCTTTCTTT.